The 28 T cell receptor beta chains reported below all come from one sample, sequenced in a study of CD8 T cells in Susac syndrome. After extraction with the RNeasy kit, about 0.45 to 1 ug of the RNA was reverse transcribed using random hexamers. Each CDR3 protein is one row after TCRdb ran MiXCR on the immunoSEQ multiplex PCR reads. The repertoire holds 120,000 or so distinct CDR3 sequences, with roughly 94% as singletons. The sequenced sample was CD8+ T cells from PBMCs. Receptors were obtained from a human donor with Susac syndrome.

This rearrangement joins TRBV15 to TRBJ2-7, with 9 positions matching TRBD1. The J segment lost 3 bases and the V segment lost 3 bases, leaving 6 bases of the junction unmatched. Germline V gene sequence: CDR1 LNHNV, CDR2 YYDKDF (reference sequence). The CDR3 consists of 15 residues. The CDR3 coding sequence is TGTGCCACCAGCAGGGATCGGGGACAGGGCTACGAGCAGTACTTC. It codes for CATSRDRGQGYEQYF.

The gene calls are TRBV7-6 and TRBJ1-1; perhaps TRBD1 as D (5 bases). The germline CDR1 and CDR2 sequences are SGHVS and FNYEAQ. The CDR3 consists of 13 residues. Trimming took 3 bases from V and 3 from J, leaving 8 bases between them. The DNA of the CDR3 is TGTGCCAGCAGCTTCGGGGGATACACTGAAGCTTTCTTT. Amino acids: CASSFGGYTEAFF.

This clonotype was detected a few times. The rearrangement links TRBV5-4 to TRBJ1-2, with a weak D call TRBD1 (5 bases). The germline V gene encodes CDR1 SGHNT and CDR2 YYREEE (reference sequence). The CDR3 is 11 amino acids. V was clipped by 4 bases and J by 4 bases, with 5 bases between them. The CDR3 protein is CASSDSYGYTF. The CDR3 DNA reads TGTGCCAGCAGCGACAGCTATGGCTACACCTTC.

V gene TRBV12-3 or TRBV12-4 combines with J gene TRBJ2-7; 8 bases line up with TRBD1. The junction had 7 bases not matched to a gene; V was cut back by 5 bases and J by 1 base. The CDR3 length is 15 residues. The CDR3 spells CASSLTRQGSYEQYF. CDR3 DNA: TGTGCCAGCAGTCTAACCAGACAGGGGTCCTACGAGCAGTACTTC.

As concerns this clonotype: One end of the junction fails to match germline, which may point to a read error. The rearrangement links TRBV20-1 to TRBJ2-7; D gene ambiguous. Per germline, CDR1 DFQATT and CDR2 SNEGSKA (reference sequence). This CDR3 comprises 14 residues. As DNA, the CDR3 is TGCAGTGCCAGAGCAAAGGGTTTCTCCTACGAGCAGTACTTC. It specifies CSARAKGFSYEQYF.

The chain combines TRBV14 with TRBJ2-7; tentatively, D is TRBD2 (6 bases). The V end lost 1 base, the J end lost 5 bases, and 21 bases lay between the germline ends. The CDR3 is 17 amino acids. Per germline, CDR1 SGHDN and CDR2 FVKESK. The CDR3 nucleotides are TGTGCCAGCAGCCAAGTTGAAGTTTTCCAGGAGGGGCACGAGCAGTACTTC. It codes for CASSQVEVFQEGHEQYF.

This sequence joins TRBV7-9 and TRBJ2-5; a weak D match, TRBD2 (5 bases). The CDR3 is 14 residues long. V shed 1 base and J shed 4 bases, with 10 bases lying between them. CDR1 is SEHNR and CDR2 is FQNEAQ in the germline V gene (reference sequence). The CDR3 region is CASSLGRGLETQYF. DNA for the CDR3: TGTGCCAGCAGCTTAGGAAGAGGGTTAGAGACCCAGTACTTC.

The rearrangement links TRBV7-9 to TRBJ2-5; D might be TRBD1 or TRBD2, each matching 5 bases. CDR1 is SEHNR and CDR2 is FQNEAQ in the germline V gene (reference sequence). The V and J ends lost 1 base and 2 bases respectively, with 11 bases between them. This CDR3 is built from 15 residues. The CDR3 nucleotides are TGTGCCAGCAGCTTAGGCGTGGGACCGCAAGAGACCCAGTACTTC. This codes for CASSLGVGPQETQYF.

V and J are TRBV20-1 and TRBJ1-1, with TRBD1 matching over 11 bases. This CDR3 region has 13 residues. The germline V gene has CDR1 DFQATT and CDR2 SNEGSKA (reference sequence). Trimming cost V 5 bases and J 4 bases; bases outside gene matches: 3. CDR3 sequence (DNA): TGCAGTGCTGGGACAGGGGGGGGCACTGAAGCTTTCTTT. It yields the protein CSAGTGGGTEAFF.

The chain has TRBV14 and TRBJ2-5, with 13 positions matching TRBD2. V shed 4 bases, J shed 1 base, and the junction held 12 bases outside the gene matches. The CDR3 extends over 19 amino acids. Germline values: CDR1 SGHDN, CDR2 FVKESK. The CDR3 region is CASSPGPGLAGRSQETQYF. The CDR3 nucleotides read TGTGCCAGCAGCCCGGGGCCGGGACTAGCGGGGCGTTCCCAAGAGACCCAGTACTTC.

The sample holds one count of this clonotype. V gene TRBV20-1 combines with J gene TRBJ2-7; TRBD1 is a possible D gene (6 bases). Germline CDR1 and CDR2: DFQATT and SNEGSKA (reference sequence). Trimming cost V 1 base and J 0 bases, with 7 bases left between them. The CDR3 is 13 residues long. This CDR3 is CSARGQDSYEQYF. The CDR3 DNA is TGCAGTGCTAGAGGACAGGACTCCTACGAGCAGTACTTC.

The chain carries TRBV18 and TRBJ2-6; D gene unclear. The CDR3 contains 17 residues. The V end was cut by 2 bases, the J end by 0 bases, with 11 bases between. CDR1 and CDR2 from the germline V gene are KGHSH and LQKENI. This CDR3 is CASSPDFQSSGANVLTF. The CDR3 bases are TGTGCCAGCTCACCAGATTTCCAGAGCTCTGGGGCCAACGTCCTGACTTTC.

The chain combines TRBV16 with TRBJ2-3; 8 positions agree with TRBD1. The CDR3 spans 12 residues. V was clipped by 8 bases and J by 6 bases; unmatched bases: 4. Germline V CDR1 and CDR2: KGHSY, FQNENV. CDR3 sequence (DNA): TGTGCCAGCCTACAGGGGGAGGATACGCAGTATTTT. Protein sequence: CASLQGEDTQYF.

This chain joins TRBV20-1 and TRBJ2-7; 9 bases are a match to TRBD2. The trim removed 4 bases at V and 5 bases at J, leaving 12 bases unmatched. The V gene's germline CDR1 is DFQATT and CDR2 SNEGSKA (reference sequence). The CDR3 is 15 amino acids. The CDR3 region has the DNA TGCAGTGCTACTATTGAGCGGGGGGCCGACGACGAGCAGTACTTC. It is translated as CSATIERGADDEQYF.

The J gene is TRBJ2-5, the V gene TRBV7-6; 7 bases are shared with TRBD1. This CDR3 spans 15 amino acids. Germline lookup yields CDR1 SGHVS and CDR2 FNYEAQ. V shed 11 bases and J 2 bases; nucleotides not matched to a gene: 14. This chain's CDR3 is CAAQPIGTAQETQYF. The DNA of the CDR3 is TGTGCCGCCCAGCCTATCGGGACAGCTCAAGAGACCCAGTACTTC.

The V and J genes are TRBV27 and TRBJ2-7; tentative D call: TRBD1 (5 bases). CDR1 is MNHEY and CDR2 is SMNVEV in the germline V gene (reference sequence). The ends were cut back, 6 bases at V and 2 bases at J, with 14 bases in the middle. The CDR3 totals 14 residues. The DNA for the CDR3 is TGTGCCAGCAGGGTACAAGGGGCTACCTACGAGCAGTACTTC. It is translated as CASRVQGATYEQYF.

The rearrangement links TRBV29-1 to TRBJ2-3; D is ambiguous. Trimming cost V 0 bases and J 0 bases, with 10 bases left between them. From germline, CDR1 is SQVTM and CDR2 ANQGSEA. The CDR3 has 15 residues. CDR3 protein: CSVEDSTASTDTQYF. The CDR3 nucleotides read TGCAGCGTTGAAGACTCGACGGCTAGCACAGATACGCAGTATTTT.

CDR3: CASSQEIERGAQETQYF. CDR3 in DNA: TGTGCCAGCAGCCAAGAGATTGAACGGGGGGCCCAAGAGACCCAGTACTTC. The chain is built from TRBV3-1 and TRBJ2-5; TRBD2 is a possible D gene (7 bases). Germline assignment: CDR1 LGHDT and CDR2 YNNKEL (reference sequence). The CDR3 is made up of 17 amino acids. V was shortened by 0 bases and J by 1 base, with 15 bases between the two germline ends.

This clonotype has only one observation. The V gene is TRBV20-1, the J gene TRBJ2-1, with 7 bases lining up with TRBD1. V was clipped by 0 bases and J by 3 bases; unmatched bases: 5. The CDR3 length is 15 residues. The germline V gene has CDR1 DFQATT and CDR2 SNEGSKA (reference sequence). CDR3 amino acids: CSARDRGTVYNEQFF. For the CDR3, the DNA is TGCAGTGCTAGAGATAGGGGGACAGTCTACAATGAGCAGTTCTTC.

CDR3 DNA: TGTGCCAGCAGGGAGGGGTTGAACACTGAAGCTTTCTTT. Translation gives CASREGLNTEAFF. The V and J genes are TRBV2 and TRBJ1-1; possible D gene TRBD1, 5 bases. This CDR3 spans 13 amino acids. V shed 6 bases and J shed 0 bases, with 8 bases lying between them. Germline CDR1 and CDR2: SNHLY and FYNNEI.

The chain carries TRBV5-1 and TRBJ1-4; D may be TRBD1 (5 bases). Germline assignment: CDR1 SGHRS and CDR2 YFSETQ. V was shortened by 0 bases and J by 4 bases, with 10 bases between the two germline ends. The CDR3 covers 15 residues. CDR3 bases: TGCGCCAGCAGCTTGGGCCGACAGAGTAATGAAAAACTGTTTTTT. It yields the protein CASSLGRQSNEKLFF.

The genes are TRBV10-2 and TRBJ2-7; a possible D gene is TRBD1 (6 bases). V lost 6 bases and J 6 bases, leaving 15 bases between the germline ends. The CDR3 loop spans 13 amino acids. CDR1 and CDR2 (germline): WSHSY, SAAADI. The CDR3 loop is CASSFGQSSEQYF. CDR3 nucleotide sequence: TGCGCCAGCAGCTTCGGACAGTCCAGCGAGCAGTACTTC.

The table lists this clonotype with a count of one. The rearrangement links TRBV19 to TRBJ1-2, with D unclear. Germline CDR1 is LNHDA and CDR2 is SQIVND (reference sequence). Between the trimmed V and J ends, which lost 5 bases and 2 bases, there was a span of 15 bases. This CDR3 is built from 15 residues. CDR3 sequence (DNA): TGTGCCAGTAGTCCTCCCCTCGGCAGCAACTATGGCTACACCTTC. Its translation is CASSPPLGSNYGYTF.

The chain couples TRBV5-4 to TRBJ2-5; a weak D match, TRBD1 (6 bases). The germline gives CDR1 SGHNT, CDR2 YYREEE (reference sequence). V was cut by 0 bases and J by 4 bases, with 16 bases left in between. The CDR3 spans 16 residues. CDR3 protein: CASSLAGRGYIETQYF. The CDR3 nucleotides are TGTGCCAGCAGCTTGGCCGGCAGGGGATATATAGAGACCCAGTACTTC.

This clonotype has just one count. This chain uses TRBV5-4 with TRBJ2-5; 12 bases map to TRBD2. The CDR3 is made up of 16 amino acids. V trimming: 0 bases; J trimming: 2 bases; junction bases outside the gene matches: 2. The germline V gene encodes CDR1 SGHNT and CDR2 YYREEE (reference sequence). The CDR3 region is CASSLAGLAGQETQYF. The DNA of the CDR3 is TGTGCCAGCAGCTTGGCCGGACTAGCGGGACAAGAGACCCAGTACTTC. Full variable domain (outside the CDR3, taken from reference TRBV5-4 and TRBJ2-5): ETGVTQSPTHLIKTRGQQVTLRCSSQSGHNTVSWYQQALGQGPQFIFQYYREEENGRGNFPPRFSGLQFPNYSSELNVNALELDDSALYLCASSLAGLAGQETQYFGPGTRLLVL.

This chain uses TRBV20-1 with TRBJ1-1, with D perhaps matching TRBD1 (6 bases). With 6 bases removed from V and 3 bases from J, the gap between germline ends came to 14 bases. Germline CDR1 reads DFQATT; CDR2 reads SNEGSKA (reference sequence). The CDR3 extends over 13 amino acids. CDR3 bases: TGCAGTGCCATCCCGCAGGGGTACACTGAAGCTTTCTTT. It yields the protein CSAIPQGYTEAFF.

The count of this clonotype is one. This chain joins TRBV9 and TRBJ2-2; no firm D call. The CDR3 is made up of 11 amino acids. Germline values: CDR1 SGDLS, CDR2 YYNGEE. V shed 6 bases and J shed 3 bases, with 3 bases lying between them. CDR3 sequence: CASTDTGELFF. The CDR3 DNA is TGTGCCAGCACCGACACCGGGGAGCTGTTTTTT.

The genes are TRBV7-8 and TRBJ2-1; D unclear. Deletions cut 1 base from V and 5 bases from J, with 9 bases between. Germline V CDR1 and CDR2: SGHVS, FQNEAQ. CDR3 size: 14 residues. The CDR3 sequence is CASSLGAGNNEQFF. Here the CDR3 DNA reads TGTGCCAGCAGCTTAGGGGCTGGGAACAATGAGCAGTTCTTC.